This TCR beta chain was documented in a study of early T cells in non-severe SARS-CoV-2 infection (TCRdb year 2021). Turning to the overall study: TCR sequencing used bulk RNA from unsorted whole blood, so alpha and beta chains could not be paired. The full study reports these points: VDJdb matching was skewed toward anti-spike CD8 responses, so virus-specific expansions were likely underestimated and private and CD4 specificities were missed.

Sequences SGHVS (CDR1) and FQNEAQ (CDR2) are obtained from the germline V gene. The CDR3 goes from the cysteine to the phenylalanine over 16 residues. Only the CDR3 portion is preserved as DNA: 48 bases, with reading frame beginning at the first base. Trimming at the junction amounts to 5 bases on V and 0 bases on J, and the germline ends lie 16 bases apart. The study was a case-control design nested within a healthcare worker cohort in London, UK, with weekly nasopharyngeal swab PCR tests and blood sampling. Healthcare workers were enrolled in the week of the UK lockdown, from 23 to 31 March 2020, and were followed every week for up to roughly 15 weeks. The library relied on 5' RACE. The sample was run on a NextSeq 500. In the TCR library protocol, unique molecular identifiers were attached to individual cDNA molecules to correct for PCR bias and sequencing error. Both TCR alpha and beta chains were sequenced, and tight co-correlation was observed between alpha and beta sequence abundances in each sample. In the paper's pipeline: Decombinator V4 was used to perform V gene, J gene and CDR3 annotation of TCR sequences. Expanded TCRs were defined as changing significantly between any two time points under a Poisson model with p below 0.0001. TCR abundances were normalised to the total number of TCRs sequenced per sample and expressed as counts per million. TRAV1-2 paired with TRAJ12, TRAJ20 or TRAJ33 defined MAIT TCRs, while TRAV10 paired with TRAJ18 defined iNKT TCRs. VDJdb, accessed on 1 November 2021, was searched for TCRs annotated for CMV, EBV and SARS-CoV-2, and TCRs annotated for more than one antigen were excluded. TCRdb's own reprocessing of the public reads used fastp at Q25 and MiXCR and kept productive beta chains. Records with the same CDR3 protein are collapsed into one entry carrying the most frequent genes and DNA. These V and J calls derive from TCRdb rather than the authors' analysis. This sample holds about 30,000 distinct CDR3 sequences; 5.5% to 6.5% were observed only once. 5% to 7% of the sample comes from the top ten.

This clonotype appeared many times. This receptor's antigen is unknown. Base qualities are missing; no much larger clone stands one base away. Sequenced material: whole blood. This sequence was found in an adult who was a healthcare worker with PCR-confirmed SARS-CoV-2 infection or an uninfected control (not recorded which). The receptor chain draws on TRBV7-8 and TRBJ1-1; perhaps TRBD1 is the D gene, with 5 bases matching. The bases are TGTGCCAGCAGCCCACTGGGACTCCTCATGAACACTGAAGCTTTCTTT. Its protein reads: CASSPLGLLMNTEAFF.